This TCR delta chain was recorded in a study of gammadelta T cells in human blood. The CDR3 sequence is 14 residues long. Germline CDR1 reads GEAIGNYY; CDR2 reads EKD. Trimming took off 0 bases at V and 3 bases at J, with 2 bases between the two ends. By share, this clone ranks as large (0.1 to 1%). What it binds is unknown. TCRdb reran clone calling via CATT on the RT-PCR reads. The sample yields about 500 delta-chain clones, 63% seen once. Study-wide results and caveats: Polyclonal expansion of innate γδ T cells after birth appeared microbially driven.

The sequence was obtained from a human fetus. The V call is TRDV2, the J call TRDJ3; D remains unclear. The sequencing sample was made of non-Vgamma9Vdelta2 gamma-delta T cells from fetal blood. The CDR3 DNA follows: TGTGCCTGTGACACCCGCTGGGACACCCGACAGATGTTTTTC. The encoded protein is CACDTRWDTRQMFF.